This T cell receptor beta chain was captured in a study of blood T cell repertoires in COVID-19. Across the study: PBMCs, B-cell-depleted T cells, or T cells were the source of the cDNA or gDNA that made up the material.

As processed by the authors: Estimation of nucleated cell counts was performed using reference gene primer amplification. Using immunoSEQ multiplex PCR, the repertoire was profiled, and TCRdb retains in-frame clones only, with some absent. The V and J calls and clone size are taken from that table; D and trimming were inferred from the DNA. The table lists some 150,000 clones, less than 90% of them singletons, with roughly 2.2% in the top ten. Germline-derived CDR1 and CDR2 are SGHVS and FNYEAQ. The CDR3 is 15 residues long. The trim removed 5 bases at V and 7 bases at J, leaving 10 bases unmatched. V gene TRBV7-6 combines with J gene TRBJ1-5, with TRBD1 matching over 8 bases. The clonotype comes from a woman in her seventies with acute or convalescent COVID-19. Sequenced sample: peripheral blood. CDR3 sequence reads: CASSAADRGGQPQHF. Here the CDR3 DNA reads TGTGCCAGCAGCGCCGCCGACAGGGGTGGGCAGCCCCAGCATTTT.